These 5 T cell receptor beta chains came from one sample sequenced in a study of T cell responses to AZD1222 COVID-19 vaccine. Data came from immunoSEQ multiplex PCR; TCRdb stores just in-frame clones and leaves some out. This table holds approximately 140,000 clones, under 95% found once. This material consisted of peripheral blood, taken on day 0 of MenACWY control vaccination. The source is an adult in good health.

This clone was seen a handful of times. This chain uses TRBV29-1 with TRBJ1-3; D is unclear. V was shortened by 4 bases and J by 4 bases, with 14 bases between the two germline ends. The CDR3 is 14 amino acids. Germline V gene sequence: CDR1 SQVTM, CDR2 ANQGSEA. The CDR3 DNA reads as TGCAGCGTTGCGACCGGACGAGGGGGAAACACCATATATTTT. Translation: CSVATGRGGNTIYF.

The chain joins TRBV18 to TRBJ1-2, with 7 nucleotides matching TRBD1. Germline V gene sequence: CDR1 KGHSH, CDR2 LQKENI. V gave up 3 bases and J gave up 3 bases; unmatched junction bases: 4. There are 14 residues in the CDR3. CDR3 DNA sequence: TGTGCCAGCTCACCGACAGGGCGGGACTATGGCTACACCTTC. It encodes CASSPTGRDYGYTF.

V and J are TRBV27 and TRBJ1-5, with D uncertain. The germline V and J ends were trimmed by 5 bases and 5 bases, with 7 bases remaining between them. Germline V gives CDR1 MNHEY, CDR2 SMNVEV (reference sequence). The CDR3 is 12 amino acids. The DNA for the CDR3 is TGTGCCAGCAGTGGCCAAGATCAGCCCCAGCATTTT. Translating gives CASSGQDQPQHF.

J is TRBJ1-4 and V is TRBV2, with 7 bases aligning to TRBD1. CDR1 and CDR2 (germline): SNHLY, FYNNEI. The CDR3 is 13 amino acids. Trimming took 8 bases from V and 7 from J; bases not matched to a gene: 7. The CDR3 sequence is CASGNRGIEKLFF. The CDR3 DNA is TGTGCCAGCGGAAACAGGGGTATTGAAAAACTGTTTTTT.

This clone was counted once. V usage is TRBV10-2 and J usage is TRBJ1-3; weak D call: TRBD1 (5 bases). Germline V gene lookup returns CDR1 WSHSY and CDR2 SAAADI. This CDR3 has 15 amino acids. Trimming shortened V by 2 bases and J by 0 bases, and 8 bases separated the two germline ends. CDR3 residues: CASSEGGSSGNTIYF. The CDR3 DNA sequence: TGCGCCAGCAGTGAGGGGGGGAGCTCTGGAAACACCATATATTTT.